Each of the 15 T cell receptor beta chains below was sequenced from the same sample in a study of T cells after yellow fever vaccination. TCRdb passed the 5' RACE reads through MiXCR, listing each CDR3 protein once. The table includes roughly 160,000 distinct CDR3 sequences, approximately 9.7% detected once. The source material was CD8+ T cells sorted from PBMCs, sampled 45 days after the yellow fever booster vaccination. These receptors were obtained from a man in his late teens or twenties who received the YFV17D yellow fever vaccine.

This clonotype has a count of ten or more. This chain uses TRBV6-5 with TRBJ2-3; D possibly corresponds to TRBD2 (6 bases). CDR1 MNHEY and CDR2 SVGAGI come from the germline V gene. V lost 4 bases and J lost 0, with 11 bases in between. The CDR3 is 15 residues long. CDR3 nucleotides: TGTGCCAGCAGTTTGATGGGACTGAGCACAGATACGCAGTATTTT. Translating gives CASSLMGLSTDTQYF.

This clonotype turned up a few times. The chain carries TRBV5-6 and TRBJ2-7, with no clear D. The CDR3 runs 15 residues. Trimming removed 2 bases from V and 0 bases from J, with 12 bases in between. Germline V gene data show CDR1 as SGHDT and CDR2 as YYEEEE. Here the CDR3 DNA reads TGTGCCAGCAGCTTTCCGGACGCCAGCTCCTACGAGCAGTACTTC. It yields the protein CASSFPDASSYEQYF.

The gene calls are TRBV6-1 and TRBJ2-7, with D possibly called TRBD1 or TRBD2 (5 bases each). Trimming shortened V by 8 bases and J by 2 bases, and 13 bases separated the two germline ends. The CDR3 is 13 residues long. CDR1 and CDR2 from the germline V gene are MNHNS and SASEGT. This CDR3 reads CASLWDGAYEQYF. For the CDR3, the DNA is TGTGCCAGCCTGTGGGACGGAGCCTACGAGCAGTACTTC.

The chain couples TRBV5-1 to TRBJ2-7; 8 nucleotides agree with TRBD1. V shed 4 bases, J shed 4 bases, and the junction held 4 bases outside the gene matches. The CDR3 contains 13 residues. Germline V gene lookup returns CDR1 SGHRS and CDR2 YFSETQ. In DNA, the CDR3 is TGCGCCAGCAGCGGGGACAGGACTTACGAGCAGTACTTC. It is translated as CASSGDRTYEQYF.

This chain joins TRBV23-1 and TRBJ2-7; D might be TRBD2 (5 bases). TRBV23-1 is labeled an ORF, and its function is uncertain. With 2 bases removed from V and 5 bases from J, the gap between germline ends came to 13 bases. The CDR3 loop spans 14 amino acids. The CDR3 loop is CASSQGYRENEQYF. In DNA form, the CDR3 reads TGCGCCAGCAGTCAAGGGTATCGGGAAAACGAGCAGTACTTC.

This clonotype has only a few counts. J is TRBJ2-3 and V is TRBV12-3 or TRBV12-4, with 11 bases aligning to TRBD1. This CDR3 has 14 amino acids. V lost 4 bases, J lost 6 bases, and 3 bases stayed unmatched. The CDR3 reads CASSSGQGGDTQYF. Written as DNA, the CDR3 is TGTGCCAGCAGTTCGGGACAGGGGGGGGATACGCAGTATTTT.

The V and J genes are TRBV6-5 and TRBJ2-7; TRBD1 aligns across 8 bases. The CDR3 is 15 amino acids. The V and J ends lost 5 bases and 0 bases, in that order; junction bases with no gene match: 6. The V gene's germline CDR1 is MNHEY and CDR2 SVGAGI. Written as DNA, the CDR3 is TGTGCCAGCAGTCGGGACAGGCCTAACTCCTACGAGCAGTACTTC. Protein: CASSRDRPNSYEQYF.

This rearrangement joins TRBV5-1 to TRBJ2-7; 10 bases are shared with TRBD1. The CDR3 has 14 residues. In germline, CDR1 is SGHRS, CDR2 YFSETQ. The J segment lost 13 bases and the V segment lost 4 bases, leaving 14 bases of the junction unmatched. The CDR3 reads CASSEPDRGRFIYF. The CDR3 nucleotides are TGCGCCAGCAGCGAGCCTGACAGGGGGCGTTTTATCTACTTC.

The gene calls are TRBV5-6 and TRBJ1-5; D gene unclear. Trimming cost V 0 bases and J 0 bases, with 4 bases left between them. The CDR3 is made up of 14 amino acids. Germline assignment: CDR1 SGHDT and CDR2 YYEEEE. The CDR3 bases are TGTGCCAGCAGCTTGGTGAATAGCAATCAGCCCCAGCATTTT. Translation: CASSLVNSNQPQHF. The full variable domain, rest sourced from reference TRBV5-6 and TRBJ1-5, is DAGVTQSPTHLIKTRGQQVTLRCSPKSGHDTVSWYQQALGQGPQFIFQYYEEEERQRGNFPDRFSGHQFPNYSSELNVNALLLGDSALYLCASSLVNSNQPQHFGDGTRLSIL.

The CDR3 region has the DNA TGTGCCAGCAGTTTCGTTCCAGGGGTCGACGAGCAGTACTTC. Protein product: CASSFVPGVDEQYF. The chain links TRBV12-3 or TRBV12-4 to TRBJ2-7; a possible D gene is TRBD1 (6 bases). Trimming pared 3 bases from V and 5 bases from J, leaving 14 bases between. The CDR3 consists of 14 residues.

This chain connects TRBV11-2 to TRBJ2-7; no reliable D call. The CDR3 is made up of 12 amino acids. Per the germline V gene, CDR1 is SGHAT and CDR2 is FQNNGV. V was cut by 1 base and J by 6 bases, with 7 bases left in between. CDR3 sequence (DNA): TGTGCCAGCAGCTTAGTTCGATTCGAGCAGTACTTC. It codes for CASSLVRFEQYF. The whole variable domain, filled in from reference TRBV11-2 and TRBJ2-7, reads EAGVAQSPRYKIIEKRQSVAFWCNPISGHATLYWYQQILGQGPKLLIQFQNNGVVDDSQLPKDRFSAERLKGVDSTLKIQPAKLEDSAVYLCASSLVRFEQYFGPGTRLTVT.

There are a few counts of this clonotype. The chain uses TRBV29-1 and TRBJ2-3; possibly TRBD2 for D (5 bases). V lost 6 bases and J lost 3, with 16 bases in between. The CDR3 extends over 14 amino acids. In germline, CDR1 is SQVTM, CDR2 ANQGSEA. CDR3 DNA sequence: TGCAGCGTGCCGGGATACAAATATACAGATACGCAGTATTTT. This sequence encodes CSVPGYKYTDTQYF.

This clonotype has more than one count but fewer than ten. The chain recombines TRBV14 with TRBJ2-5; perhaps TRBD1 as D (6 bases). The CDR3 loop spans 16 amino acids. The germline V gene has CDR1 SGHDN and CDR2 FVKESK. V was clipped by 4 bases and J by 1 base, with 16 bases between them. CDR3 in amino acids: CASSLIDRQRQETQYF. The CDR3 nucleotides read TGTGCCAGCAGCCTGATTGACAGGCAACGCCAAGAGACCCAGTACTTC. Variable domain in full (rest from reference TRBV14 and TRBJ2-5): EAGVTQFPSHSVIEKGQTVTLRCDPISGHDNLYWYRRVMGKEIKFLLHFVKESKQDESGMPNNRFLAERTGGTYSTLKVQPAELEDSGVYFCASSLIDRQRQETQYFGPGTRLLVL.

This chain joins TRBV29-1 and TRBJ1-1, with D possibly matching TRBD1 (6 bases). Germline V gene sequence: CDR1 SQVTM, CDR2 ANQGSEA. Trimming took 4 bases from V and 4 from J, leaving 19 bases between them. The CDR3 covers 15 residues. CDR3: CSVVRPGDEGTEAFF. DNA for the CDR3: TGCAGCGTTGTTCGACCAGGGGATGAGGGCACTGAAGCTTTCTTT. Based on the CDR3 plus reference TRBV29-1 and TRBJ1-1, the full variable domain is SAVISQKPSRDICQRGTSLTIQCQVDSQVTMMFWYRQQPGQSLTLIATANQGSEATYESGFVIDKFPISRPNLTFSTLTVSNMSPEDSSIYLCSVVRPGDEGTEAFFGQGTRLTVV.

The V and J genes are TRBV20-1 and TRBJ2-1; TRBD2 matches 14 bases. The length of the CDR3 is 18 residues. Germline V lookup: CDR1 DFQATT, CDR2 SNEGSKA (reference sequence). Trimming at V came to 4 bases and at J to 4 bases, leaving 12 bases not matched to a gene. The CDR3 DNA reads TGCAGTGCTACCAAATCAGGGACTAGCGGGGGTTTATACAATGAGCAGTTCTTC. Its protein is CSATKSGTSGGLYNEQFF.